This T cell receptor (beta chain) is from a study of shared clonotypes between healthy human individuals. Study results and limitations: Compared with memory subsets, naive subsets generally had larger estimated richness. Non-shared clonotypes had lower generation probabilities than clonotypes shared by all four sorted-subset donors.

On this clone itself: Its antigen is unidentified.

The germline gives CDR1 SGDLS, CDR2 YYNGEE. The CDR3 loop spans 13 amino acids. With 7 bases removed from V and 2 bases from J, the gap between germline ends came to 12 bases. The authors divided CD4+ cells into CD45RA+ naive and CD45RA-negative memory subsets. Some clones are missing from TCRdb's copy, which holds only in-frame ones; the method was immunoSEQ multiplex PCR. This table has fewer than 3 million clones, about nine tenths appearing once. This TCR derives from a man younger than 30 in good health. Some clones in this sample may be carry-over from other donors' samples. The sequencing sample was made of naive CD4+ T cells from PBMCs. Subset: CD45RA+ positively selected. V is TRBV9 and J is TRBJ1-2, with D uncertain. This CDR3 reads CASSSQQNYGYTF. DNA for the CDR3: TGTGCCAGCTCAAGCCAGCAAAACTATGGCTACACCTTC. Full variable domain (rest looked up from reference TRBV9 and TRBJ1-2): DSGVTQTPKHLITATGQRVTLRCSPRSGDLSVYWYQQSLDQGLQFLIQYYNGEERAKGNILERFSAQQFPDLHSELNLSSLELGDSALYFCASSSQQNYGYTFGSGTRLTVV.